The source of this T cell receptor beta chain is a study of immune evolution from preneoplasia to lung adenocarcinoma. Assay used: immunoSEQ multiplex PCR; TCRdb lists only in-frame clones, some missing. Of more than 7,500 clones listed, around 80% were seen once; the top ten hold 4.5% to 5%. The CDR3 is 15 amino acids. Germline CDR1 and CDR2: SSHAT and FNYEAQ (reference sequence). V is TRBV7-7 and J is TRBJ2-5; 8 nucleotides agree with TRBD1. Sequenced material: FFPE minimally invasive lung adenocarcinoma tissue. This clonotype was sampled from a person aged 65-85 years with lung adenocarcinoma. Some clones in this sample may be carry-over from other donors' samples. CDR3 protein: CAINTGTGGGETQYF. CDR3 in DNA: TGTGCTATAAATACCGGGACAGGAGGAGGCGAGACCCAGTACTTC.